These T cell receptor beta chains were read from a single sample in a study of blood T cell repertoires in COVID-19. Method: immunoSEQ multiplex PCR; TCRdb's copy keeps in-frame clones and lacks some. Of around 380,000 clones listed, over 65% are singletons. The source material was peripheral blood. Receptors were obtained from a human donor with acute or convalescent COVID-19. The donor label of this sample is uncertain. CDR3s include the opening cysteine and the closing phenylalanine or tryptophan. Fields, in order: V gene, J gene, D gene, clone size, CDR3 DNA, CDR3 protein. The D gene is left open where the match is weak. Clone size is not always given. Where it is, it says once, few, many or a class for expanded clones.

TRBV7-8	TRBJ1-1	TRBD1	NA	TGTGCCAGCAGCTTAGGAGACAGGGGGTCCACTGAAGCTTTCTTT	CASSLGDRGSTEAFF
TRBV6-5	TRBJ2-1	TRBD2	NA	TGTGCCACCCATATAGCGGGGGCCTACAATGAGCAGTTCTTC	CATHIAGAYNEQFF
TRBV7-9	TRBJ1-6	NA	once	TGTGCCAGCAGCTCAACTAATAATTCACCCCTCCACTTT	CASSSTNNSPLHF
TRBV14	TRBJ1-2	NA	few	TGTGCCAGCAGCCAAGATCATTGGCAGGCTTATAACTATGGCTACACCTTC	CASSQDHWQAYNYGYTF
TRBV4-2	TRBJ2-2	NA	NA	TGTGCCAGCAGCCAAGAGCCGGTAGGACAGCCGACCGGGGAGCTGTTTTTT	CASSQEPVGQPTGELFF
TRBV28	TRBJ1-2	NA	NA	TGTGCCAGCAGTAAGCGCCCCTATGGCTACACCTTC	CASSKRPYGYTF
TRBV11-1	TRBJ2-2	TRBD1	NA	TGTGCCAGCAGCTCAGGGGGCGGGACCGGGGAGCTGTTTTTT	CASSSGGGTGELFF
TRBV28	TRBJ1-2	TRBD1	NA	TGTGCCAGCAGTTTATTGGCAGGGGGCGCATCCCGGGACACCTTC	CASSLLAGGASRDTF
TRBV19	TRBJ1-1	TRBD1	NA	TGTGCCAGTTCGAACCCTGGGACAGGGGTTACTGAAGCTTTCTTT	CASSNPGTGVTEAFF
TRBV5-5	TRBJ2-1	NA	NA	TGTGCCAGCAGCTTGGTCCATACTACCTACAATGAGCAGTTCTTC	CASSLVHTTYNEQFF
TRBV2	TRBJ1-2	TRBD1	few	TGTGCCAGCAGTGATCAAGGGGGCATCTATGGCTACACCTTC	CASSDQGGIYGYTF
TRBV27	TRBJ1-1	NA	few	TGTGCCAGCAGTTTAGGTCCCCCAGGGGCGGGTGACACTGAAGCTTTCTTT	CASSLGPPGAGDTEAFF
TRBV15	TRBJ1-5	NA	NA	TGTGCCACCAGCAGAGATTCGGTAGAGGTGAGTCAGCCCCAGCATTTT	CATSRDSVEVSQPQHF
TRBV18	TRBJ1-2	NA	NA	TGTGCCAGCTCACCGGCAGGGACAAACTATGGCTACACCTTC	CASSPAGTNYGYTF
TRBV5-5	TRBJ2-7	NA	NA	TGTGCCAGCAGCTTTCATACGGGGTACTCCTACGAGCAGTACTTC	CASSFHTGYSYEQYF
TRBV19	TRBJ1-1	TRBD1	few	TGTGCCAGTATCCCGGGACAGGATTATTACACTGAAGCTTTCTTT	CASIPGQDYYTEAFF
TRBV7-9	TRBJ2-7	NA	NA	TGTGCCAGCAGCTTAAGCGGCTACGAGCAGTACTTC	CASSLSGYEQYF
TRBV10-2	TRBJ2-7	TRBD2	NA	TGCGCCAGCAGTGGGGCTAGCGGGAGTCGGTACGAGCAGTACTTC	CASSGASGSRYEQYF
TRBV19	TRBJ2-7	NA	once	TGTGCCAGTAGATCAGGGTGGAAGGGGGATCACGAGCAGTACTTC	CASRSGWKGDHEQYF
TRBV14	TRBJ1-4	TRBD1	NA	TGTGCCAGCAGCCAAGATCGGGACAGAAGCGGAAAACTGTTTTTT	CASSQDRDRSGKLFF
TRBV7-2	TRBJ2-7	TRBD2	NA	TGTGCCAGCAGCCGGGGACTAGCGGGAGTATACGAGCAGTACTTC	CASSRGLAGVYEQYF
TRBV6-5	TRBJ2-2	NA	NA	TGTGCCAGCAGTTACCGCGGCGAAACCTTGGAGCTGTTTTTT	CASSYRGETLELFF
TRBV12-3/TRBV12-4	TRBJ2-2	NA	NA	TGTGCCAGCAGTTTAGTACTGCCCGGGGAGCTGTTTTTT	CASSLVLPGELFF
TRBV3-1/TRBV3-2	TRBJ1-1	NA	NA	TGTGCCAGCAGCCACCTGACAGAAAAGAACACTGAAGCTTTCTTT	CASSHLTEKNTEAFF
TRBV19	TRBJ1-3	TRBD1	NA	TGTGCCAGTAGTATACGGACAGGGGACTTCTCTGGAAACACCATATATTTT	CASSIRTGDFSGNTIYF
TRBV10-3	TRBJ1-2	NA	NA	TGTGCCATCAGTTTGTCGCACCCGGGTGGCTACACCTTC	CAISLSHPGGYTF
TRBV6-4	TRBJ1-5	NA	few	TGTGCCAGCAGTGCGGGGAGCAATCAGCCCCAGCATTTT	CASSAGSNQPQHF
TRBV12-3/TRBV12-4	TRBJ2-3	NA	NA	TGTGCCAGCAGTTTCTGGCGGGATACGCAGTATTTT	CASSFWRDTQYF
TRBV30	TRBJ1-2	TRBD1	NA	TGTGCCTGGGGACAGGGTGCTAACTATGGCTACACCTTC	CAWGQGANYGYTF
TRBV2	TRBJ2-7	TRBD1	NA	TGTGCCAGCAGTGAATCAGGACAGGGCCAGGCCTACGAGCAGTACTTC	CASSESGQGQAYEQYF
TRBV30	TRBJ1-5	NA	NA	TGTGCCTGGAGTGCCGGCCGGAGTTTGCCCCAGCATTTT	CAWSAGRSLPQHF
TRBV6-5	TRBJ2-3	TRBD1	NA	TGTGCCAGCAGATCGGACAGGGGAAGCACAGATACGCAGTATTTT	CASRSDRGSTDTQYF
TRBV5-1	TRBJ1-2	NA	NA	TGCGCCAGCAGCTTGGCCAGGGCGTACTATGGCTACACCTTC	CASSLARAYYGYTF
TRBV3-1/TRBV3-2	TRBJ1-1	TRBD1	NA	TGTGCCAGCAGCCACCTGGGACAGACTGAAGCTTTCTTT	CASSHLGQTEAFF
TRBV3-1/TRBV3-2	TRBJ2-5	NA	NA	TGTGCCAGCAGCCAAGATAGGGGGGGAGTTACGTACCAAGAGACCCAGTACTTC	CASSQDRGGVTYQETQYF